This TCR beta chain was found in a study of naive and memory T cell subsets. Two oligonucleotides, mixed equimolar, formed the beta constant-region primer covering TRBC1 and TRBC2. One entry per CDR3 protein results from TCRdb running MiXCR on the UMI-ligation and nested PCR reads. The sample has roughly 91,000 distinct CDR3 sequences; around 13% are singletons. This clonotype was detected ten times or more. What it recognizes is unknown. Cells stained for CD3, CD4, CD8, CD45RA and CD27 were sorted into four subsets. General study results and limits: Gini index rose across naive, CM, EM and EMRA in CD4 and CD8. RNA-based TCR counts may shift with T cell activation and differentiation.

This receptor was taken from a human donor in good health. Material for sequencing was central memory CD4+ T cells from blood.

The CDR3 reads CSVSDRGGSYEQYF. As DNA, the CDR3 is TGCAGCGTCTCGGACAGGGGAGGCTCCTACGAGCAGTACTTC. This sequence joins TRBV29-1 and TRBJ2-7, with 9 bases fitting TRBD1. Germline V gives CDR1 SQVTM, CDR2 ANQGSEA. Trimming cost V 6 bases and J 0 bases; bases outside gene matches: 6. CDR3 length: 14 residues.